Listed below are T cell receptor beta chains from one sample, sequenced in a study of cytomegalovirus exposure and HLA in healthy donors. Libraries were prepared by immunoSEQ multiplex PCR; TCRdb keeps only in-frame clonotypes and omits some of them. Here the sample spans more than 95,000 clones, 65% to 75% being singletons. The sample was PBMCs. Receptor source: a man between 35 and 55 years old in good health and CMV-seropositive. The CDR3 runs from the conserved cysteine through the conserved F or W. Some rows mark clone size as missing; the rest say once, few, many or name a class of expanded clone.

cdr3_length,v_call,j_call,clone_size,cdr3_aa
15,TRBV7-9,TRBJ1-1,once,CASSLAKQGNTEAFF
15,TRBV6-1,TRBJ1-6,-,CASSARQGANSPLHF
16,TRBV2,TRBJ2-1,-,CASNLKRLSGGDEQFF
15,TRBV14,TRBJ1-4,-,CASSPPGDRIEKLFF
15,TRBV29-1,-,-,CSVEDALAGVYEQYF
14,TRBV9,TRBJ2-5,-,CASSRGGSGETQYF
15,TRBV28,TRBJ2-1,few,CASSYLAGGNNEQFF
12,TRBV5-4,TRBJ1-1,few,CASSVRTAEAFF
13,TRBV11-1,TRBJ1-2,-,CASSLQGAGGYTF
14,TRBV6-1,TRBJ1-6,-,CASGHEADNSPLHF
14,TRBV2,TRBJ2-3,-,CASSEKNAADTQYF
15,TRBV11-2,TRBJ1-4,-,CASSSRTGSNEKLFF
11,TRBV6-5,TRBJ1-2,-,CASKGLYGYTF
18,TRBV10-3,TRBJ1-4,few,CAIGGTGEYPLANEKLFF
13,TRBV6-1,TRBJ1-2,once,CASSETQGYGYTF
15,TRBV2,TRBJ2-2,-,CASRVWTGNTGELFF
17,TRBV5-4,TRBJ1-2,-,CASSFRDRGRMDYGYTF
15,TRBV9,TRBJ2-1,-,CASSVGPSGENEQFF
15,TRBV11-2,TRBJ2-2,-,CASSPGFGNTGELFF
14,TRBV7-9,TRBJ1-4,-,CASSPAGAWEKLFF
16,TRBV7-2,TRBJ2-5,few,CASSRKSGSHQETQYF
14,TRBV6-5,TRBJ2-7,-,CASSYSRTGGEQYF
13,TRBV30,TRBJ1-1,-,CAWSVPGDTEAFF
16,TRBV7-2,TRBJ2-3,-,CASSLNGGRGADTQYF
14,TRBV19,TRBJ1-2,-,CASSWDRDHYGYTF
15,TRBV2,TRBJ2-1,-,CASSEEAGGYNEQFF
14,TRBV6-6,TRBJ1-2,-,CASSYAAGGYGYTF
15,TRBV2,TRBJ1-6,-,CAILLFRGNNSPLHF
13,TRBV5-1,TRBJ1-5,-,CASSLEGVQPQHF
16,TRBV7-2,TRBJ2-7,-,CASSFNGQGASYEQYF
13,TRBV2,TRBJ2-5,-,CASTLENQETQYF
14,TRBV2,TRBJ2-7,-,CASSPRRGAYEQYF
17,TRBV7-9,TRBJ2-1,-,CASSLALTGTPYNEQFF
14,TRBV19,TRBJ1-5,-,CASSDRGANQPQHF
15,TRBV15,TRBJ2-7,-,CATSRDKAGLYEQYF
17,TRBV28,TRBJ1-2,-,CASSLSQASPSNYGYTF
16,TRBV6-5,TRBJ2-1,-,CASSYSPAGAGNEQFF
15,TRBV5-6,TRBJ1-5,-,CASSLYGNSNQPQHF
14,TRBV12-5,TRBJ2-3,-,CASGLSGVADTQYF
12,TRBV5-1,TRBJ2-7,-,CASSPDYYEQYF